One and the same sample provided the 22 T cell receptor beta chains below, sequenced in a study of regulatory T cells in long-lasting Graves disease. As for time point: persistent/refractory GD, antithyroid drugs over 5 years with positive TRAb. PBMC-derived RNA was used for the TCR library. Arm-PCR of CDR3 regions with iRepertoire HTBI primers generated TCR beta libraries. In TCRdb, the multiplex PCR reads were re-called with MiXCR into one record per CDR3 protein. Found here are 450,000 or so distinct CDR3 sequences, around a fifth of them singletons; the top ten hold 10% to 15%. The sequencing used peripheral blood mononuclear cells (PBMCs), collected when the disease was refractory, from a patient treated with antithyroid drugs. The receptors derive from a female donor with Graves disease.

The table lists this clonotype with many counts. V usage is TRBV10-3 and J usage is TRBJ1-2; D unresolved. Germline CDR1 and CDR2: ENHRY and SYGVKD. Between the trimmed V and J ends, which lost 5 bases and 2 bases, there was a span of 9 bases. This CDR3 region has 13 residues. The CDR3 nucleotides are TGTGCCATCAGTCATAATTTGAACTATGGCTACACCTTC. Encoded protein: CAISHNLNYGYTF.

The V call is TRBV20-1, the J call TRBJ1-1; D remains unclear. The germline V gene encodes CDR1 DFQATT and CDR2 SNEGSKA (reference sequence). Trimming stripped 3 bases from V and 8 bases from J, with 10 bases between. There are 11 residues in the CDR3. CDR3: CSASWGEEAFF. The CDR3 region has the DNA TGCAGTGCTAGTTGGGGTGAAGAAGCTTTCTTT.

This chain links TRBV7-2 with TRBJ2-7; tentatively, D is TRBD2 (5 bases). CDR1 and CDR2 (germline): SGHTA, FQGNSA. V was cut by 6 bases and J by 6 bases, with 12 bases left in between. The CDR3 spans 12 residues. CDR3 sequence (DNA): TGTGCCAGCAGTTCGGGGTTGGTCGAGCAGTACTTC. Its translation is CASSSGLVEQYF.

The chain recombines TRBV2 with TRBJ1-5; TRBD1 aligns across 7 bases. Germline V gives CDR1 SNHLY, CDR2 FYNNEI. This CDR3 is built from 14 residues. Unmatched junction bases numbered 6, after V lost 7 bases and J lost 3 bases. As DNA, the CDR3 is TGTGCCAGCAAGGAGGGACAGAACAATCAGCCCCAGCATTTT. As protein: CASKEGQNNQPQHF.

This clonotype has more than one count but fewer than ten. This chain joins TRBV9 and TRBJ2-1; D gene ambiguous. Germline V gene data show CDR1 as SGDLS and CDR2 as YYNGEE. The CDR3 loop spans 13 amino acids. V dropped 2 bases and J dropped 9 bases, with 12 bases sitting between them. The CDR3 sequence: CASSVQWEGEQFF. CDR3 bases: TGTGCCAGCAGCGTGCAGTGGGAAGGTGAGCAGTTCTTC.

This chain joins TRBV19 and TRBJ1-6, with 8 bases identical to TRBD1. The CDR3 spans 13 residues. J gave up 10 bases and V 7 bases, and 6 bases lay outside the gene matches. Germline assignment: CDR1 LNHDA and CDR2 SQIVND (reference sequence). In DNA form, the CDR3 reads TGTGCCAGTAACTCACAGGGGGACTCACCCCTCCACTTT. Its protein is CASNSQGDSPLHF.

This clonotype was counted only a few times. This chain joins TRBV7-9 and TRBJ1-6, with D perhaps matching TRBD1 (5 bases). The germline V gene has CDR1 SEHNR and CDR2 FQNEAQ (reference sequence). The CDR3 totals 16 residues. V was clipped by 7 bases and J by 0 bases, with 13 bases between them. The CDR3 reads CASILDGASYNSPLHF. The CDR3 bases are TGTGCCAGCATCCTTGACGGGGCCTCCTATAATTCACCCCTCCACTTT.

This clonotype was recorded at least ten times. J is TRBJ1-1 and V is TRBV28; a weak D match, TRBD1 (5 bases). With 5 bases removed from V and 4 bases from J, the gap between germline ends came to 23 bases. The CDR3 has 17 residues. CDR1 is MDHEN, CDR2 SYDVKM, per germline. The CDR3 sequence is CASSPPDSTITGTEAFF. CDR3 nucleotides: TGTGCCAGCAGTCCCCCCGACAGCACTATAACGGGCACTGAAGCTTTCTTT.

This clonotype was observed many times. The J gene is TRBJ1-1, the V gene TRBV7-2; TRBD1 matches 7 bases. The CDR3 extends over 13 amino acids. Germline V lookup: CDR1 SGHTA, CDR2 FQGNSA. V lost 4 bases and J lost 5; bases outside the gene matches: 4. Here the CDR3 DNA reads TGTGCCAGCAGCTCGGACAGGCAAACTGAAGCTTTCTTT. Translating gives CASSSDRQTEAFF.

Remarks on this clonotype: A read error may be the cause here, since a much bigger clone is one base away. This chain uses TRBV7-2 with TRBJ1-1; 7 bases agree with TRBD1. The CDR3 is 13 amino acids. The trim removed 5 bases at V and 7 bases at J, leaving 7 bases unmatched. From germline, CDR1 is SGHTA and CDR2 FQGNSA. CDR3 amino acids: CASSPRTGLEAFF. The CDR3 nucleotides read TGTGCCAGCAGCCCAAGGACAGGCCTTGAAGCTTTCTTT.

This chain joins TRBV6-1 and TRBJ2-5, with TRBD1 matching 9 bases. Per the germline V gene, CDR1 is MNHNS and CDR2 is SASEGT. This CDR3 region has 14 residues. V shed 4 bases, J shed 4 bases, and the junction held 4 bases outside the gene matches. CDR3 nucleotides: TGTGCCAGCAGTGCCAACAGGGGGCGAGAGACCCAGTACTTC. Protein: CASSANRGRETQYF.

The sample holds many counts of this clonotype. This chain uses TRBV12-3 or TRBV12-4 with TRBJ1-5; D remains unclear. The CDR3 loop spans 15 amino acids. With 1 base removed from V and 1 base from J, the gap between germline ends came to 8 bases. In nucleotides, the CDR3 is TGTGCCAGCAGTTTAGGGGTGGCCAGCAATCAGCCCCAGCATTTT. Its protein is CASSLGVASNQPQHF.

The genes are TRBV20-1 and TRBJ1-4; no firm D call. The CDR3 spans 14 residues. Germline-derived CDR1 and CDR2 are DFQATT and SNEGSKA (reference sequence). The germline V and J ends were trimmed by 4 bases and 0 bases, with 9 bases remaining between them. This chain's CDR3 is CSAKDATTNEKLFF. The CDR3 coding sequence is TGCAGTGCTAAGGACGCAACAACTAATGAAAAACTGTTTTTT.

This clonotype was seen ten or more times. The V call is TRBV6-2 or TRBV6-3, the J call TRBJ1-2, with unresolved D. Trimming removed 2 bases from V and 3 bases from J, with 10 bases in between. Per germline, CDR1 MNHEY and CDR2 SVGEGT. CDR3 size: 14 residues. Here the CDR3 reads CASSYGAFDYGYTF. The CDR3 DNA follows: TGTGCCAGCAGTTACGGAGCATTTGACTATGGCTACACCTTC.

This clonotype was seen only once. The genes are TRBV6-1 and TRBJ1-1; 7 bases line up with TRBD1. Germline CDR1 and CDR2: MNHNS and SASEGT. Trimming removed 10 bases from V and 2 bases from J; junction bases left unmatched: 7. The CDR3 extends over 13 amino acids. CDR3 in DNA: TGTGCCATCACAGGACAGGAAAACACTGAAGCTTTCTTT. This sequence encodes CAITGQENTEAFF.

Regarding this clonotype: One end of the junction is discordant with germline, which a read error may explain. This sequence joins TRBV20-1 and TRBJ2-5; 10 bases line up with TRBD2. The CDR3 consists of 19 residues. The germline gives CDR1 DFQATT, CDR2 SNEGSKA (reference sequence). The CDR3 DNA reads as TGCAGTGCCCTCTTGGGTGGGGGGCTAGCGGGAGCCGCACAAGAGACCCAATACTTC. Its protein product is CSALLGGGLAGAAQETQYF.

The chain uses TRBV20-1 and TRBJ2-1; D unclear. The ends were cut back, 0 bases at V and 4 bases at J, with 16 bases in the middle. The CDR3 is 16 amino acids. Germline V gene data show CDR1 as DFQATT and CDR2 as SNEGSKA (reference sequence). CDR3 DNA: TGCAGTGCTAGAGATAGCTTAGTATCGAGATACAATGAGCAGTTCTTC. Translated: CSARDSLVSRYNEQFF.

This clonotype was seen a handful of times. V gene TRBV20-1 combines with J gene TRBJ1-2; 7 positions match TRBD1. CDR1 and CDR2 (germline): DFQATT, SNEGSKA (reference sequence). This CDR3 comprises 15 residues. DNA for the CDR3: TGCAGACCCTGGGCGGGGCAGGGGGTTAGCTATGGCTACACCTTC. Protein product: CRPWAGQGVSYGYTF.

The chain uses TRBV30 and TRBJ1-1; D is unresolved. Germline V gives CDR1 GTSNPN, CDR2 SVGIG (reference sequence). The ends were cut back, 4 bases at V and 2 bases at J, with 11 bases in the middle. The CDR3 is 13 residues long. In nucleotides, the CDR3 is TGTGCCTGGATCGACGGTTTTAACACTGAAGCTTTCTTT. This encodes CAWIDGFNTEAFF.

The J gene is TRBJ2-3, the V gene TRBV28; 9 bases agree with TRBD1. This CDR3 has 17 amino acids. Germline CDR1 and CDR2: MDHEN and SYDVKM. V lost 8 bases, J lost 0 bases, and 12 bases stayed unmatched. The DNA of the CDR3 is TGTGCCAGCCGAAGACAGACAGGGGGACGTAGCACAGATACGCAGTATTTT. This encodes CASRRQTGGRSTDTQYF.

The chain joins TRBV7-9 to TRBJ1-1, with D perhaps TRBD1 (6 bases). V gave up 6 bases and J gave up 0 bases, with 14 bases separating them. The CDR3 totals 15 residues. Germline V CDR1 and CDR2: SEHNR, FQNEAQ (reference sequence). The CDR3 spells CASRPDGQLNTEAFF. CDR3 nucleotides: TGTGCCAGCAGACCAGATGGACAGTTGAACACTGAAGCTTTCTTT.

This clonotype occurred many times. The chain employs TRBV12-3 or TRBV12-4 and TRBJ1-1; possible D gene TRBD1, 5 bases. The V end lost 4 bases, the J end lost 0 bases, and 9 bases lay between the germline ends. The CDR3 totals 14 residues. CDR3 amino acids: CASSWGLMNTEAFF. The CDR3 DNA reads as TGTGCCAGCAGTTGGGGACTCATGAACACTGAAGCTTTCTTT.